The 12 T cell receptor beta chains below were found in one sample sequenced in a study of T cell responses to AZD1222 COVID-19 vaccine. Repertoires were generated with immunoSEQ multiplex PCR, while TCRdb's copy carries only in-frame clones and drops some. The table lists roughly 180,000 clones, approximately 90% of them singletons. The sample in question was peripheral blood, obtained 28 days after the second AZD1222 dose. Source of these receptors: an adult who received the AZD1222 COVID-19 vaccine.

CDR3 nucleotide sequence: TGCGCCAGCAGCTTGGCTGACAGGAACACTGAAGCTTTCTTT. Protein sequence: CASSLADRNTEAFF. This chain uses TRBV5-1 with TRBJ1-1, with a tentative D call TRBD1 (5 bases). Germline V lookup: CDR1 SGHRS, CDR2 YFSETQ. The V and J ends lost 0 bases and 1 base respectively, with 7 bases between them. CDR3 length: 14 residues.

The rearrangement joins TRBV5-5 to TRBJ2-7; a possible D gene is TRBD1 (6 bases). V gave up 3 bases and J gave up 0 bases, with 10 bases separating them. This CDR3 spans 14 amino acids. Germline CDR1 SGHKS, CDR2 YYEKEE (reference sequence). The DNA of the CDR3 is TGTGCCAGCAGCTGGACAGCTCACTCCTACGAGCAGTACTTC. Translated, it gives CASSWTAHSYEQYF.

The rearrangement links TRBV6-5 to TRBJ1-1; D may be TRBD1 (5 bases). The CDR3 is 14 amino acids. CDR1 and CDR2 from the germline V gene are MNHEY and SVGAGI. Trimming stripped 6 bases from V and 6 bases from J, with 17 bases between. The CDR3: CASRTEGWGAEAFF. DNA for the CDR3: TGTGCCAGCAGAACTGAGGGGTGGGGAGCTGAAGCTTTCTTT.

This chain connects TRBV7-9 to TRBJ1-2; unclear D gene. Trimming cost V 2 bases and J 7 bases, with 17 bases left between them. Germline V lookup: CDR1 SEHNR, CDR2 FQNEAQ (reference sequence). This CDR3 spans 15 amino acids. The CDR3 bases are TGTGCCAGCAGCTTACAAGCCAATCTAGGTGGTGGCTACACCTTC. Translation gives CASSLQANLGGGYTF.

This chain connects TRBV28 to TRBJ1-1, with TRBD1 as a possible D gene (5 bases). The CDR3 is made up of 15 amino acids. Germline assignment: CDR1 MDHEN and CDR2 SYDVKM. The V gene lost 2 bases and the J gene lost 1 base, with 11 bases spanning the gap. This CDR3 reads CASSLEGVRNTEAFF. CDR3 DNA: TGTGCCAGCAGTTTAGAAGGGGTTCGGAACACTGAAGCTTTCTTT.

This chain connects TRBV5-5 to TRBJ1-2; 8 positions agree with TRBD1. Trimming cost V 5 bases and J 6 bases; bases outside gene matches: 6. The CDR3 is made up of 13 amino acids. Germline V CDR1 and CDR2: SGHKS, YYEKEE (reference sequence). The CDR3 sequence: CASSRETGDGYTF. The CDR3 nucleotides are TGTGCCAGCAGTCGAGAGACAGGGGATGGCTACACCTTC.

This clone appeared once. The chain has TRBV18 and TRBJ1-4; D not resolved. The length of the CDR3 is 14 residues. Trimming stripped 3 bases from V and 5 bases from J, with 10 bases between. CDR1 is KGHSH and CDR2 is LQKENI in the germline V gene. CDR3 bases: TGTGCCAGCTCACCGGTAGGCGGGAATGAAAAACTGTTTTTT. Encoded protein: CASSPVGGNEKLFF.

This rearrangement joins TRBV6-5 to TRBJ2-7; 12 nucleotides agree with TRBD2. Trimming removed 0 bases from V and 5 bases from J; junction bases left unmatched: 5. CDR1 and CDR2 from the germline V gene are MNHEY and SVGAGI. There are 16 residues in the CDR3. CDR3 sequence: CASSYSRLAGADEQYF. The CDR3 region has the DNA TGTGCCAGCAGTTACTCAAGACTAGCGGGAGCGGACGAGCAGTACTTC.

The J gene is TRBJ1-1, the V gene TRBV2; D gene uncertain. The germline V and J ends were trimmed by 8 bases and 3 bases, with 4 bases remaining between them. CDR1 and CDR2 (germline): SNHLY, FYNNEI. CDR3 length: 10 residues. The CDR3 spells CASGDTEAFF. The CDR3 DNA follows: TGTGCCAGCGGGGACACTGAAGCTTTCTTT. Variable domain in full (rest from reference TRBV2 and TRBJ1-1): EPEVTQTPSHQVTQMGQEVILRCVPISNHLYFYWYRQILGQKVEFLVSFYNNEISEKSEIFDDQFSVERPDGSNFTLKIRSTKLEDSAMYFCASGDTEAFFGQGTRLTVV.

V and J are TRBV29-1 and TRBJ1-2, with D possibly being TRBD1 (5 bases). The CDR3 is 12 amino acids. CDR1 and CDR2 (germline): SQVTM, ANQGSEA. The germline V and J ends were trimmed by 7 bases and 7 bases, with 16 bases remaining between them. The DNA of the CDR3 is TGCAGCGCAAAAGGGGACGGTTTTGGCTACACCTTC. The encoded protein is CSAKGDGFGYTF.

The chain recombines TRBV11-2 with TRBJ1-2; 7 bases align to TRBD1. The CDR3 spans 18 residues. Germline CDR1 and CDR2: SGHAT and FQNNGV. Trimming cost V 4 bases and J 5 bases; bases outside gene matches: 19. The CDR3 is CASSWPGHRDSGSYGYTF. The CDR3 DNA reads TGTGCCAGCAGCTGGCCGGGGCACCGGGACAGTGGCTCGTATGGCTACACCTTC.

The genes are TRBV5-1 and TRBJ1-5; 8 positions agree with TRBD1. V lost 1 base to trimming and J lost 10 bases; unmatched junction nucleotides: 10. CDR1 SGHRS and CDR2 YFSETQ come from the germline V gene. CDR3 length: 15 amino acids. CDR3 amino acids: CASSLRPDRASPQHF. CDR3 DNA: TGCGCCAGCAGCTTGCGTCCGGACAGGGCCTCACCCCAGCATTTT.